Each of the 21 T cell receptor beta chains below was sequenced from the same sample in a study of vaccination effects on CD4 cells after COVID-19. These TCRs are of unknown antigen specificity. Measured with immunoSEQ multiplex PCR; TCRdb has only the in-frame clones, and not every one. This sample has over 55,000 clones, with over 70% found just once. ViraFEST used viral peptide pools to expand antigen-specific CD4+ T cells before sequencing. Cells that had been cultured for roughly eleven days were the source of isolated CD4+ T cells. Prior SARS-CoV-2 infection was absent in the vaccine recipients, as shown by negative nucleocapsid antibodies. The source material was CD4+ T cells from PBMCs cultured with HCoV-OC43 spike peptides, sampled before COVID-19 vaccination. Noted subset: HCoV-OC43 spike overlapping peptide pool stimulation. All receptors derive from a human donor who received a COVID-19 vaccine.

As to this clone: The sample has other DNA sequences that encode this CDR3 too. CDR3 protein: CASSRDRGRETQYF. In DNA, the CDR3 is TGTGCCAGCAGCAGAGACAGGGGGCGAGAGACCCAGTACTTC. This sequence joins TRBV7-2 and TRBJ2-5; 10 bases map to TRBD1. The CDR3 is 14 amino acids. V gave up 5 bases and J gave up 4 bases; unmatched junction bases: 4. Germline values: CDR1 SGHTA, CDR2 FQGNSA.

This clone was detected only a few times. The chain uses TRBV5-6 and TRBJ2-3, with 9 nucleotides matching TRBD1. This CDR3 contains 15 residues. In germline, CDR1 is SGHDT, CDR2 YYEEEE. Trimming cost V 2 bases and J 2 bases; bases outside gene matches: 3. The CDR3 is CASSFRTGVTDTQYF. CDR3 bases: TGTGCCAGCAGCTTTAGGACAGGGGTCACAGATACGCAGTATTTT.

The gene calls are TRBV25-1 and TRBJ1-3, with 7 positions matching TRBD1. Trimming cost V 3 bases and J 0 bases; bases outside gene matches: 2. This CDR3 contains 15 residues. CDR1 is MGHDK and CDR2 is SYGVNS in the germline V gene. The CDR3 loop is CASSDYRGSGNTIYF. The CDR3 DNA reads TGTGCCAGCAGTGATTACAGGGGCTCTGGAAACACCATATATTTT.

This clone was detected only a few times. The chain uses TRBV6-6 and TRBJ1-2; D is undetermined. V lost 6 bases and J 8 bases, leaving 22 bases between the germline ends. CDR3 size: 15 residues. Germline-derived CDR1 and CDR2 are MNHNY and SVGAGI (reference sequence). The CDR3 nucleotides are TGTGCCAGCAGCCGAGAAAATCCCCGGGTCCGCGGCTACACCTTC. It specifies CASSRENPRVRGYTF.

This sequence joins TRBV7-3 and TRBJ2-1; D perhaps matches TRBD2 (5 bases). V lost 3 bases and J 4 bases, leaving 13 bases between the germline ends. The CDR3 has 15 residues. CDR1 SGHTA and CDR2 FQGTGA come from the germline V gene. The CDR3 nucleotides read TGTGCCAGCAGCTTCGAACTAGGACCATACAATGAGCAGTTCTTC. It codes for CASSFELGPYNEQFF. Full variable domain (remainder filled in from reference TRBV7-3 and TRBJ2-1): GAGVSQTPSNKVTEKGKYVELRCDPISGHTALYWYRQSLGQGPEFLIYFQGTGAADDSGLPNDRFFAVRPEGSVSTLKIQRTERGDSAVYLCASSFELGPYNEQFFGPGTRLTVL.

This CDR3 reads CASSQGVGGEKLFF. The CDR3, as DNA: TGCGCCAGCAGCCAAGGGGTTGGAGGTGAAAAACTGTTTTTT. This chain joins TRBV4-1 and TRBJ1-4, with D hard to call. Trimming stripped 1 base from V and 7 bases from J, with 10 bases between. The germline V gene encodes CDR1 MGHRA and CDR2 YSYEKL. CDR3 length equals 14 residues.

The J gene is TRBJ1-2, the V gene TRBV18; TRBD1 agrees at 9 bases. The CDR3 has 14 amino acids. CDR1 is KGHSH, CDR2 LQKENI, per germline. V was clipped by 3 bases and J by 7 bases; unmatched bases: 6. For the CDR3, the DNA is TGTGCCAGCTCACCCGGACAGGGGAGGGGTGGCTACACCTTC. Protein sequence: CASSPGQGRGGYTF.

The chain carries TRBV5-1 and TRBJ2-3; 8 positions match TRBD1. Germline values: CDR1 SGHRS, CDR2 YFSETQ. This CDR3 is built from 16 residues. The V segment lost 4 bases and the J segment 4 bases; nucleotides outside the gene matches: 11. CDR3 DNA: TGCGCCAGCAGCCTTACGACAGGGGCTATCGCAGATACGCAGTATTTT. Its translation is CASSLTTGAIADTQYF.

This clone turned up a few times. V gene TRBV13 combines with J gene TRBJ2-3, with 13 bases identical to TRBD2. The CDR3 contains 19 residues. The germline CDR1 and CDR2 sequences are PRHDT and FYEKMQ (reference sequence). V lost 4 bases to trimming and J lost 0 bases; unmatched junction nucleotides: 10. CDR3 in amino acids: CASSSLLAGGYLSTDTQYF. DNA for the CDR3: TGTGCCAGCAGCTCCCTACTAGCGGGGGGGTACTTGAGCACAGATACGCAGTATTTT.

This sequence joins TRBV24-1 and TRBJ2-1, with 11 positions matching TRBD2. The CDR3 has 14 residues. The germline gives CDR1 KGHDR, CDR2 SFDVKD. V lost 10 bases, J lost 6 bases, and 7 bases stayed unmatched. The CDR3 DNA sequence: TGTGCCACAAGTAGCGGGGGGGCCGTCAATGAGCAGTTCTTC. It codes for CATSSGGAVNEQFF.

This sequence joins TRBV19 and TRBJ1-5; 7 bases align to TRBD1. CDR3 length: 13 residues. CDR1 and CDR2 from the germline V gene are LNHDA and SQIVND (reference sequence). Trimming took 6 bases from V and 5 from J; bases not matched to a gene: 4. CDR3 DNA: TGTGCCAGTAGAAAAGACAGGGATCAGCCCCAGCATTTT. Protein sequence: CASRKDRDQPQHF.

V gene TRBV19 combines with J gene TRBJ1-5; tentatively, D is TRBD1 (5 bases). CDR1 is LNHDA and CDR2 is SQIVND in the germline V gene (reference sequence). CDR3 size: 14 residues. V was trimmed by 10 bases and J by 6 bases, leaving 19 bases between them. CDR3 loop: CATMGGSAGQPQHF. CDR3 DNA: TGTGCCACCATGGGGGGGTCCGCGGGTCAGCCCCAGCATTTT.

This rearrangement joins TRBV15 to TRBJ2-2; 7 bases align to TRBD1. J lost 2 bases, V lost 3 bases, and 9 bases had no gene match. The CDR3 runs to 17 residues. Germline CDR1 reads LNHNV; CDR2 reads YYDKDF (reference sequence). The CDR3 protein is CATSRSSGTVNTGELFF. DNA for the CDR3: TGTGCCACCAGCAGGAGTTCCGGGACAGTCAACACCGGGGAGCTGTTTTTT.

This chain uses TRBV18 with TRBJ2-5, with TRBD1 matching 8 bases. Looked up from germline, CDR1 is KGHSH and CDR2 is LQKENI. This CDR3 has 16 residues. Losses at the gene ends were 5 bases for V and 3 bases for J; bases not matched to a gene: 11. CDR3 sequence reads: CASSELTGAYEETQYF. CDR3 coding DNA: TGTGCCAGCTCAGAACTGACAGGGGCTTACGAAGAGACCCAGTACTTC.

This clone occurred a few times. The CDR3 protein is CATSGGTLVAGELFF. Written as DNA, the CDR3 is TGTGCCACCAGTGGTGGGACTCTCGTAGCCGGGGAGCTGTTTTTT. V usage is TRBV24-1 and J usage is TRBJ2-2, with TRBD2 as a possible D gene (6 bases). Trimming cost V 5 bases and J 6 bases, with 15 bases left between them. Germline lookup yields CDR1 KGHDR and CDR2 SFDVKD. CDR3 length: 15 amino acids.

V is TRBV14 and J is TRBJ1-6; maybe TRBD1 (5 bases). Trimming left V 2 bases short and J 5 bases short, with 13 bases between. Germline V gene data show CDR1 as SGHDN and CDR2 as FVKESK. The CDR3 spans 16 residues. CDR3 loop: CASSQFAGTNNSPLHF. CDR3 coding DNA: TGTGCCAGCAGCCAATTTGCAGGGACGAATAATTCACCCCTCCACTTT.

This clone was picked up a small number of times. The rearrangement joins TRBV19 to TRBJ2-1, with D maybe TRBD2 (7 bases). This CDR3 is 16 amino acids long. Trimming removed 3 bases from V and 7 bases from J, with 19 bases in between. In germline, CDR1 is LNHDA, CDR2 SQIVND (reference sequence). The CDR3 here is CASSIGSRAGTNEQFF. The DNA of the CDR3 is TGTGCCAGTAGTATTGGATCCCGAGCGGGGACAAATGAGCAGTTCTTC.

This chain joins TRBV28 and TRBJ2-7; perhaps TRBD1 as D (6 bases). CDR1 is MDHEN, CDR2 SYDVKM, per germline. The CDR3 length is 17 residues. V was pared by 5 bases and J by 0 bases, with 20 bases between. The CDR3 nucleotides read TGTGCCAGCAGTAGAGGGTTTGGGACACCAAGCTCCTACGAGCAGTACGTC. It encodes CASSRGFGTPSSYEQYV.

This rearrangement joins TRBV10-1 to TRBJ1-5; D is undetermined. This CDR3 is built from 13 residues. Germline loops: CDR1 WNHNN, CDR2 SYGVQD (reference sequence). V was shortened by 5 bases and J by 4 bases, with 9 bases between the two germline ends. DNA of the CDR3: TGCGCCAGCAGTCGAGATGAGAATCAGCCCCAGCATTTT. Residues: CASSRDENQPQHF.

This clone was recorded a few times. The V gene is TRBV24-1, the J gene TRBJ1-5; a possible D gene is TRBD1 (6 bases). Germline loops: CDR1 KGHDR, CDR2 SFDVKD. V was pared by 5 bases and J by 6 bases, with 10 bases between. This CDR3 contains 13 residues. The CDR3 is CATSVTGFQPQHF. The CDR3 DNA follows: TGTGCCACCAGTGTAACAGGGTTTCAGCCCCAGCATTTT.

The chain combines TRBV3-1 (or the pseudogene TRBV3-2) with TRBJ2-3, with 11 positions matching TRBD1. With V trimmed by 4 bases and J by 0 bases, 3 bases remained unmatched. Germline V CDR1 and CDR2: LGHDT, YNNKEL (reference sequence). The CDR3 has 16 amino acids. The CDR3 nucleotides read TGTGCCAGCAGCCGCGGACAGGGGGCGAGCACAGATACGCAGTATTTT. Translating gives CASSRGQGASTDTQYF.